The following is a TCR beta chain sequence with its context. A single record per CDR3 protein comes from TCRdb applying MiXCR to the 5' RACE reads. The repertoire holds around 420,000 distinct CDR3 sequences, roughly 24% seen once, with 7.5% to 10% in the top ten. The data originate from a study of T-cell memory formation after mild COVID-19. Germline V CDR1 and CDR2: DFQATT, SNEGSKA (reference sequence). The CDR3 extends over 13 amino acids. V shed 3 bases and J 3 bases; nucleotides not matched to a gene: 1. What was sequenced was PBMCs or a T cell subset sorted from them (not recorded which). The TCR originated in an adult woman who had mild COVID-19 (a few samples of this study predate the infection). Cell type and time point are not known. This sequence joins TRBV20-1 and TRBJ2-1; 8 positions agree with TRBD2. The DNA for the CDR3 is TGCAGTGCTAGGACTAGCGACTACAATGAGCAGTTCTTC. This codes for CSARTSDYNEQFF.